This T cell receptor (beta chain) was documented in a study of cytomegalovirus exposure and HLA in healthy donors. Points from the study as a whole: Despite most TCR sequences being rare, some public TCRs occurred in many donors. Later work showed greater clonal expansion in HLA-associated TCR beta chains than in equally common others.

On this clone: Its antigen is still unknown.

With 60 Vbeta and 13 Jbeta primers, the PCR was carried out. Authors' data handling: Roughly 9.9 million shared chains were among the roughly 78 million unique TCR beta chains that a later analysis counted. TCRdb's copy holds only in-frame clones and misses some; the assay was immunoSEQ multiplex PCR. The V and J calls and clone size come from that table; D and trimming were worked out from the DNA. The table lists around 40,000 clones, around 90% of them singletons. After removal of 5 bases from V and 0 bases from J, the junction contained 14 bases not matched to a gene. This CDR3 comprises 19 residues. Germline values: CDR1 SGHTA, CDR2 FQGNSA.

The rearrangement uses TRBV7-2 and TRBJ2-3, with 10 bases aligning to TRBD1. The receptor's source is a woman in her thirties or forties in good health and CMV-seropositive. The source material was PBMCs. CDR3 protein: CASSKRGTGALTSTDTQYF. CDR3 in DNA: TGTGCCAGCAGCAAAAGGGGGACAGGGGCCCTAACTAGCACAGATACGCAGTATTTT.